This T cell receptor beta chain was profiled in a study of blood T cell repertoires in COVID-19. Study context: The origin of the acute and convalescent COVID-19 samples was the United States, Italy and Spain.

With 2 bases removed from V and 0 bases from J, the gap between germline ends came to 8 bases. The germline CDR1 and CDR2 sequences are MNHEY and SVGAGI. The CDR3 runs to 15 residues. In the original analysis: Estimation of nucleated cell counts relied on the amplification of reference gene primers. The protocol was immunoSEQ multiplex PCR, while the TCRdb copy is restricted to in-frame clones and leaves out a portion. Clone size and V and J calls were adopted from that table, with D and trimming inferred from the DNA. The sample includes 30,000 to 40,000 clones, about 74% of them seen just once. V usage is TRBV6-5 and J usage is TRBJ1-3; D gene unclear. The sequenced sample was peripheral blood. The sequence was collected from a human donor in a cohort sampled during active COVID-19. The CDR3 bases are TGTGCCAGCAGTTACCGTCCTTACTCTGGAAACACCATATATTTT. It codes for CASSYRPYSGNTIYF.